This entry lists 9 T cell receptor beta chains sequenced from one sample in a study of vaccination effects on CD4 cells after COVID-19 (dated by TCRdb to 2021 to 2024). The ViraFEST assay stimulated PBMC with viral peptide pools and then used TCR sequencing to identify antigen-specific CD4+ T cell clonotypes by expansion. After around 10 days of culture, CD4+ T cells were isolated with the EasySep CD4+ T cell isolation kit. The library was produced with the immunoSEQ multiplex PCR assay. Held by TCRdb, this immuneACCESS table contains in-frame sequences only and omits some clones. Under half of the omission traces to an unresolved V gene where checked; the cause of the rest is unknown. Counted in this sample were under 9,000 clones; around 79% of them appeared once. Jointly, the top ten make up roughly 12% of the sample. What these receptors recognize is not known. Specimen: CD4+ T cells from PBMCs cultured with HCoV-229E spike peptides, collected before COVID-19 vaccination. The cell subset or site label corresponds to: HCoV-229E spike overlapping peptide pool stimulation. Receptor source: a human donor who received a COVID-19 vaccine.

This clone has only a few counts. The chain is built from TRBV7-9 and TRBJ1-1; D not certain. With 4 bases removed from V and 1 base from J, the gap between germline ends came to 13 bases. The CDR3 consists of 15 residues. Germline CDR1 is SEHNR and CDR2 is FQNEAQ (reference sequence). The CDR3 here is CASSSGPFGNTEAFF. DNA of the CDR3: TGTGCCAGCAGCTCAGGACCCTTCGGGAACACTGAAGCTTTCTTT.

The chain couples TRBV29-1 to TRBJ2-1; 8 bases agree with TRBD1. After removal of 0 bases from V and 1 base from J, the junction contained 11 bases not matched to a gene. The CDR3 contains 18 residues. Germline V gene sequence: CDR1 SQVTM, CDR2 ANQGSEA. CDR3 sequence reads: CSVEDLQGTGGSYNEQFF. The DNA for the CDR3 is TGCAGCGTTGAAGATCTTCAGGGAACAGGGGGATCCTACAATGAGCAGTTCTTC.

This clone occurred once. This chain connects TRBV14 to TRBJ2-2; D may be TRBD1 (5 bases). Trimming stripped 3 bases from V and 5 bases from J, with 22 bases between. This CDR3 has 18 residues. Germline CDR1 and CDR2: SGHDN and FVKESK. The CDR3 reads CASSHRPTGSKGTGELFF. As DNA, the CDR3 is TGTGCCAGCAGCCATCGACCAACAGGTTCCAAAGGGACCGGGGAGCTGTTTTTT.

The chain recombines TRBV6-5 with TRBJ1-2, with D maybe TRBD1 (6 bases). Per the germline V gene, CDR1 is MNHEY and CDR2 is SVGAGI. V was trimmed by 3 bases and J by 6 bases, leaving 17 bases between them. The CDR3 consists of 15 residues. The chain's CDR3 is CASSYRPRGRDGYTF. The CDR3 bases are TGTGCCAGCAGTTATCGCCCCAGGGGACGGGATGGCTACACCTTC.

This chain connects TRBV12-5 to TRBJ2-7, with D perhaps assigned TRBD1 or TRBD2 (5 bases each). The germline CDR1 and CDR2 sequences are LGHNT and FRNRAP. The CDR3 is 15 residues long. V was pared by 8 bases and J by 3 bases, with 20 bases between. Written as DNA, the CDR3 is TGTGCTAGTCCCGGAGGACGGGACCGCCTCTACGAGCAGTACTTC. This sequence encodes CASPGGRDRLYEQYF.

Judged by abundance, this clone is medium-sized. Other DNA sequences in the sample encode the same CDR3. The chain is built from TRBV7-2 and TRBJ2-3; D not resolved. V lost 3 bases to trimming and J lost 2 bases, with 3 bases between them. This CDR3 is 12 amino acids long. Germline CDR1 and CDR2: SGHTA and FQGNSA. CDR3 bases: TGTGCCAGCAGCTTCTTCACAGATACGCAGTATTTT. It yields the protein CASSFFTDTQYF.

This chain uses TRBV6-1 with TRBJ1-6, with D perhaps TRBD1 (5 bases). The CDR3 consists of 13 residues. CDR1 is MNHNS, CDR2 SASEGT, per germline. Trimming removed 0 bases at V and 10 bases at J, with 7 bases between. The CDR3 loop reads CASSEADKSPLHF. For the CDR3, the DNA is TGTGCCAGCAGTGAAGCGGACAAGTCACCCCTCCACTTT.

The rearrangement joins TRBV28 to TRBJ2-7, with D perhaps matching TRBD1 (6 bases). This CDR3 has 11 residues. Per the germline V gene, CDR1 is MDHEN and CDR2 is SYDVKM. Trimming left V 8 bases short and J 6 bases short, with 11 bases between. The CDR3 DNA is TGTGCCAGCGGTACCAGGGGCGAGCAGTACTTC. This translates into CASGTRGEQYF. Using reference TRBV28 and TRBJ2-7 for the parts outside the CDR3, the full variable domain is DVKVTQSSRYLVKRTGEKVFLECVQDMDHENMFWYRQDPGLGLRLIYFSYDVKMKEKGDIPEGYSVSREKKERFSLILESASTNQTSMYLCASGTRGEQYFGPGTRLTVT.

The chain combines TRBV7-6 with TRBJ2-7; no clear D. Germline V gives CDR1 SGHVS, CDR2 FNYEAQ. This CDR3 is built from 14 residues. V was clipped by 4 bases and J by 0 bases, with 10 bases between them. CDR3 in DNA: TGTGCCAGCAGCTCGAGCTCGGGCTCCTACGAGCAGTACTTC. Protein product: CASSSSSGSYEQYF.